The entry below describes one TCR beta chain. No cognate antigen has been identified for it. There are no base qualities to consult, and no much larger clone falls within one base. The sample originates from a study of shared clonotypes between healthy human individuals (dated by TCRdb to 2020 to 2021). As for the study more broadly: The cohort comprised a couple of women and a few men aged 18 to 49 years. Blood TCR repertoires of a handful of healthy adults were deeply sequenced to estimate repertoire size and the extent of clonotype sharing between individuals. Leukapheresis yielded between about 0.85 and 10 billion PBMCs per donor. Different laboratories and diverse techniques were used to prepare libraries and sequence TCR repertoires, to increase sequencing depth and limit assay-specific biases. Per donor, three plates each were used for CD4 naive and CD4 memory, two for CD8 naive, and one for CD8 memory.

General conclusions and limits of the study: Compared with non-shared clonotypes, the clonotypes found in all four sorted-subset donors had higher generation probabilities. Sampling was restricted to blood, and TCR repertoires in tissue are likely to differ from TCR repertoires in blood. Pairwise subsampling indicated that sequencing depth was expected to affect the degree of clonotype sharing among donors. Estimated clonotype richness was generally larger for naive than for memory subsets. Even with the large sequencing depth, rarefaction of the sorted-subset datasets indicated that sequencing was incomplete. Across a few donors, about 5.2% of naive CD4, approximately 4% of naive CD8, 2% to 2.5% of memory CD4, and approximately 0.42% of memory CD8 clonotypes were shared. Because the study included a small number of donors, the genetic and exposure-history diversity represented was limited.

The donors were healthy, HIV-negative adults who had no recently reported acute infections or vaccinations. Only Caucasian adults living in Nashville, Tennessee, USA were represented among the donors. CD4+ T cells were enriched through magnetic negative selection, after which naive cells were positively selected on CD45RA and the remaining negative fraction served as the memory subset. Blood was collected by leukapheresis, and PBMCs were isolated by Ficoll-Histopaque density gradient centrifugation and then cryopreserved in liquid nitrogen vapor phase. Analytical flow cytometry was used to check the purity and quantity of each magnetically sorted T cell population. Genomic DNA was isolated from every sorted fraction and measured by UV absorbance on a Nanodrop 2000c. Using the deep immunoSEQ assay, TCR CDR3 regions were amplified from genomic DNA by multiplex PCR. Genomic DNA extracted from each cell subset was distributed evenly over all wells of several immunoSEQ 96-well plates, and each plate served as one replicate. For sorted subsets, each replicate PCR was loaded with about 200 ng genomic DNA, equivalent to 25,000 to 35,000 T cell genomes. The purified libraries were quantified using a Qubit 3.0 fluorometer, sized with a Bioanalyzer 2100, and then quantified again using the KAPA Library Quantification kit. A separate single-read 150-cycle Illumina NextSeq 550 flow cell was used to sequence each immunoSEQ 96-well plate. The authors' analysis ran thus. Because the immunoSEQ output held only junctional sequences and lacked quality scores, the filtering could not match the filtering applied to full-length reads. Sequences were annotated with PyIR, a Python wrapper for IgBLAST v1.9, using IMGT germline references to assign V/J genes and CDR3. Any read was removed if the V/J assignment was weak (E-value above 1e-6), the CDR3 was missing, or the read contained stop codons, out-of-frame junctions, or ambiguous translated residues. V3J clonotypes were defined as sequences sharing the same inferred V gene, J gene, and CDR3 amino acid sequence. The percentage overlap between two repertoires was calculated by dividing the number of shared unique clonotypes by the size of the smaller repertoire. Repertoire richness was assessed with RTK rarefaction, the Chao1 estimator, and Recon v2.1 estimates of unobserved clonotypes. Generation probabilities were computed with OLGA for all TCRbeta clonotypes obtained by the gDNA method from four donors. Entries here come from immuneACCESS through TCRdb and include only in-frame sequences with V and J called. Some clones fail to appear in such tables; in the studies checked, an unresolved V gene covers under half of the shortfall, and the cause of the remainder is unknown. V, J and clone size reflect that table, while D and trimming were determined from the DNA. The sample profile shows around 2.5 million clones; 90% to 95% of them were found once. The ten largest clones represent approximately 0.37% of the sample.

This TCR came from a man in his late teens or twenties in good health. Some clones in this sample may be carry-over from other donors' samples. Sequenced: naive CD4+ T cells from PBMCs. The sample's cell subset or site label, in plain terms: CD45RA+ positively selected.

The CDR3 protein sequence reads: CASSQGIAGGYNEQFF. The bases read TGCGCCAGCAGCCAAGGGATAGCGGGAGGGTACAATGAGCAGTTCTTC. The chain employs TRBV4-1 and TRBJ2-1, and 11 junction bases match TRBD2. The CDR3 measures 16 amino acids from cysteine to phenylalanine. The DNA shown is the 48-base CDR3, in frame from base 1. Reading the germline V gene gives CDR1 MGHRA and CDR2 YSYEKL. Trimming removed 1 base from V and 4 bases from J; the gene matches leave 3 bases unexplained.